Below, one T cell receptor (beta chain) is given with its context. The template was RNA from unsorted bulk tissue. This non-tumor lung sample came from over 3 cm beyond the tumor edge. The library came from three nested PCR rounds adapted from ARM-PCR protocols. TCRdb analysed the multiplex PCR reads with MiXCR anew, one entry per CDR3 protein. The data hold 45,000 to 65,000 distinct CDR3 sequences, with 74% observed a single time. This sample was taken from a study of tumor and adjacent non-tumor tissue in lung cancer. Whole-study context: Stage I to III disease affected approximately 11 men and roughly 5 women aged about 31 to 85.

Trimming cost V 3 bases and J 2 bases, with 12 bases left between them. This CDR3 is built from 15 residues. Germline V lookup: CDR1 SGHTA, CDR2 FQGTGA. The clonotype comes from a woman aged 60 to 75 with non-small cell lung cancer. This sequence joins TRBV7-3 and TRBJ2-3; no firm D call. The sample consisted of distant non-tumor lung tissue. The DNA of the CDR3 is TGTGCCAGCAGCTTGAGAGGCAGCTTCACAGATACGCAGTATTTT. Its translation is CASSLRGSFTDTQYF.